This T cell receptor beta chain was sequenced in a study of T cells in Graves' hyperthyroidism and ophthalmopathy. Amplified TCR beta CDR3 regions derived from RNA transcripts. In the first-round RT-PCR of the TCR CDR3, the HTBI primer set was used. TCRdb passed the multiplex PCR reads through MiXCR, listing each CDR3 protein once. The sample contains nearly 600,000 distinct CDR3 sequences, approximately 14% of which appear only once. Patients were excluded because of uncontrolled infection, other autoimmune disease, pregnancy or lactation. The CDR3 contains 15 residues. The V and J ends lost 1 base and 0 bases, in that order; junction bases with no gene match: 0. This clonotype was seen repeatedly, ten times or more.

V is TRBV12-3 or TRBV12-4 and J is TRBJ2-7; 10 nucleotides line up with TRBD1. The origin of this receptor is a woman in her thirties with Graves' hyperthyroidism that later progressed to Graves' ophthalmopathy. The sequenced sample was blood. The CDR3 sequence: CASSLGDRGSYEQYF. The DNA for the CDR3 is TGTGCCAGCAGTTTAGGGGACAGGGGCTCCTACGAGCAGTACTTC.